A selection of T cell receptor beta chains follows, all from one sample in a study of CD8 T cells in Susac syndrome. Each CDR3 protein is one row after TCRdb ran MiXCR on the immunoSEQ multiplex PCR reads. The sample lists about 180,000 distinct CDR3 sequences; 90% to 95% were seen once. Input material: CD4+ T cells from PBMCs. All receptors derive from a human donor with Susac syndrome. CDR3s include the opening cysteine and the closing phenylalanine or tryptophan. A D gene is named only where the DNA matches it firmly.

>NA|TRBJ2-3|TRBV20-1
CSARDSRTGTDTQYF
>NA|TRBJ2-1|TRBV5-1
CASSLKQGAYNEQFF
>TRBD1|TRBJ2-7|TRBV29-1
CSVEETGGSEQYF
>NA|TRBJ2-7|TRBV29-1
CSVARDSYEQYF
>NA|TRBJ1-5|TRBV5-1
CASSLVTGQPQHF
>TRBD1|TRBJ2-7|TRBV19
CASSRQGHEQYF
>NA|TRBJ2-6|TRBV19
CASSLSGPIRSGANVLTF
>NA|TRBJ1-1|TRBV30
CAWTPDRNTEAFF
>NA|TRBJ1-3|TRBV6-6
CASSSGAGNTIYF
>NA|TRBJ1-4|TRBV28
CASKIPSSEKLFF
>TRBD1|TRBJ1-3|TRBV29-1
CSVDGQGENTIYF
>TRBD1|TRBJ1-4|TRBV9
CASSPRDRGHEKLFF
>NA|TRBJ2-3|TRBV20-1
CSASPSDTSTDTQYF
>NA|TRBJ1-1|TRBV7-9
CASSLDSEAFF
>NA|TRBJ1-1|TRBV27
CASSLMGSGEAFF
>NA|TRBJ2-2|TRBV5-4
CASSLTRQPTGELFF